A single sample is the source of the 15 T cell receptor beta chains below, sequenced in a study of blood T cell repertoires in COVID-19. This table comes from immunoSEQ multiplex PCR, and its TCRdb copy is limited to in-frame clones, with some not included. The data hold around 99,000 clones, with 90% observed a single time. The sequencing input was peripheral blood. All receptors derive from a man aged 45 to 65 with acute or convalescent COVID-19.

This chain joins TRBV7-8 and TRBJ1-2; 9 bases match TRBD1. The V and J ends lost 8 bases and 4 bases, in that order; junction bases with no gene match: 11. Germline CDR1 and CDR2: SGHVS and FQNEAQ. The CDR3 runs to 15 residues. The CDR3 sequence is CASFPSRTGVYGYTF. For the CDR3, the DNA is TGTGCCAGCTTTCCGTCCAGGACAGGGGTCTATGGCTACACCTTC.

The gene calls are TRBV6-2 or TRBV6-3 and TRBJ1-5; D call uncertain. The CDR3 consists of 18 residues. Trimming left V 2 bases short and J 0 bases short, with 17 bases between. CDR1 is MNHEY and CDR2 is SVGEGT in the germline V gene. CDR3 DNA: TGTGCCAGCAGTTACCGCCAGTTTTCAAGAAATAGCAATCAGCCCCAGCATTTT. Its translation is CASSYRQFSRNSNQPQHF.

The chain is built from TRBV19 and TRBJ2-1, with TRBD1 matching over 9 bases. V shed 4 bases and J 9 bases; nucleotides not matched to a gene: 7. CDR3 length equals 14 residues. The germline V gene has CDR1 LNHDA and CDR2 SQIVND (reference sequence). Here the CDR3 DNA reads TGTGCCAGTAGTAGAGGGACAGGGAAAAGTGAGCAGTTCTTC. It codes for CASSRGTGKSEQFF.

The chain carries TRBV11-3 and TRBJ2-7; 9 bases match TRBD1. The CDR3 totals 18 residues. V shed 1 base, J shed 5 bases, and the junction held 15 bases outside the gene matches. The germline V gene has CDR1 SGHNT and CDR2 YENEEA. CDR3 coding DNA: TGTGCCAGCAGCTTAGGTAGGACAGGGGAAGGCGCGCCTGACGAGCAGTACTTC. Its protein product is CASSLGRTGEGAPDEQYF.

The chain is built from TRBV6-6 and TRBJ2-1; 10 nucleotides match TRBD1. The V gene's germline CDR1 is MNHNY and CDR2 SVGAGI (reference sequence). The V gene end was trimmed by 6 bases and the J gene end by 5 bases; junction bases not matched to a gene: 7. CDR3 size: 15 residues. CDR3 residues: CASSLGQGYNNEQFF. The CDR3 DNA reads TGTGCCAGCAGCCTGGGACAGGGGTACAACAATGAGCAGTTCTTC.

The CDR3 here is CASSSARQFEQYF. The CDR3 DNA sequence: TGTGCCAGCAGCTCGGCGAGGCAGTTCGAGCAGTACTTC. This chain joins TRBV11-2 and TRBJ2-7; D is unresolved. Trimming pared 4 bases from V and 6 bases from J, leaving 13 bases between. The CDR3 is 13 amino acids. From germline, CDR1 is SGHAT and CDR2 FQNNGV.

The J gene is TRBJ1-4, the V gene TRBV7-8, with D unclear. CDR3 size: 14 residues. Germline V gene lookup returns CDR1 SGHVS and CDR2 FQNEAQ. V was pared by 3 bases and J by 8 bases, with 13 bases between. CDR3 bases: TGTGCCAGCAGCTTTGTGGGTGGAGGAGAAAAACTGTTTTTT. This sequence encodes CASSFVGGGEKLFF.

The J gene is TRBJ2-1, the V gene TRBV18, with 8 bases fitting TRBD2. Looked up from germline, CDR1 is KGHSH and CDR2 is LQKENI. J lost 9 bases, V lost 6 bases, and 13 bases had no gene match. The CDR3 has 15 residues. CDR3 coding DNA: TGTGCCAGCTCGCCCATCTCCGCCGGGGGGGGTGAGCAGTTCTTC. Its protein product is CASSPISAGGGEQFF.

This sequence joins TRBV18 and TRBJ2-7, with D tentatively TRBD1 (6 bases). The CDR3 runs to 12 residues. Germline V gives CDR1 KGHSH, CDR2 LQKENI. The V end was cut by 6 bases, the J end by 6 bases, with 12 bases between. Here the CDR3 DNA reads TGTGCCAGCTCGCCCACAGGGCTCGAGCAGTACTTC. Protein sequence: CASSPTGLEQYF.

The chain recombines TRBV11-2 with TRBJ2-6; TRBD2 matches 8 bases. Trimming took 2 bases from V and 2 from J; bases not matched to a gene: 11. Germline CDR1 is SGHAT and CDR2 is FQNNGV. This CDR3 contains 19 residues. The CDR3 here is CASSLFRGGRSAGANVLTF. The CDR3 nucleotides read TGTGCCAGCAGCTTATTCCGGGGGGGGCGGAGCGCTGGGGCCAACGTCCTGACTTTC.

The rearrangement uses TRBV5-1 and TRBJ2-5; 10 nucleotides align to TRBD1. V was pared by 0 bases and J by 7 bases, with 6 bases of the junction left unmatched. Germline CDR1 SGHRS, CDR2 YFSETQ. CDR3 length equals 15 residues. The CDR3 DNA sequence: TGCGCCAGCAGCTTGGGGGACAGGGGTTCTGCGACCCAGTACTTC. Protein: CASSLGDRGSATQYF.

The chain carries TRBV5-5 and TRBJ1-1; no definite D call. Germline V CDR1 and CDR2: SGHKS, YYEKEE (reference sequence). The CDR3 extends over 14 amino acids. Trimming shortened V by 2 bases and J by 0 bases, and 8 bases separated the two germline ends. DNA of the CDR3: TGTGCCAGCAGCTTTCGTACGGTGAACACTGAAGCTTTCTTT. Translation gives CASSFRTVNTEAFF. Variable domain in full (rest from reference TRBV5-5 and TRBJ1-1): DAGVTQSPTHLIKTRGQQVTLRCSPISGHKSVSWYQQVLGQGPQFIFQYYEKEERGRGNFPDRFSARQFPNYSSELNVNALLLGDSALYLCASSFRTVNTEAFFGQGTRLTVV.

The CDR3 DNA reads as TGTGCCACCATACCCCCACTTACCCAGTACTTC. Amino acid sequence: CATIPPLTQYF. V and J are TRBV24-1 and TRBJ2-5; D remains unclear. The CDR3 length is 11 residues. Germline assignment: CDR1 KGHDR and CDR2 SFDVKD. V gave up 8 bases and J gave up 8 bases, with 11 bases separating them.

V is TRBV6-5 and J is TRBJ1-4; D may be TRBD1 (6 bases). The V gene's germline CDR1 is MNHEY and CDR2 SVGAGI. With 6 bases removed from V and 8 bases from J, the gap between germline ends came to 16 bases. This CDR3 is built from 14 residues. CDR3 DNA: TGTGCCAGCAGGGACAGCCGGGGTCGGGAAAAACTGTTTTTT. Amino acid sequence: CASRDSRGREKLFF.

The V gene is TRBV7-9, the J gene TRBJ2-3, with 7 bases matching TRBD1. The CDR3 is 15 amino acids. Germline CDR1 reads SEHNR; CDR2 reads FQNEAQ (reference sequence). J was trimmed by 2 bases and V by 0 bases; bases with no gene match: 2. The CDR3 sequence: CASSLATGFTDTQYF. The CDR3 nucleotides are TGTGCCAGCAGCTTAGCGACAGGGTTCACAGATACGCAGTATTTT.